Below are 29 T cell receptor beta chains sequenced from a single sample in a study of cytomegalovirus exposure and HLA in healthy donors (dated by TCRdb to 2017 to 2019). Library preparation was by the immunoSEQ multiplex PCR assay. For the multiplex PCR, a mixture combining 60 forward primers for TCR Vbeta segments and 13 reverse primers for TCR Jbeta segments was used. What TCRdb holds here is the immuneACCESS table cut down to in-frame rearrangements. Part of the clones is not present; checked against another copy, under half of the missing clones reflect an unresolved V gene, and the others are unexplained. The sample profile shows 120,000 to 150,000 clones; roughly 80% of them were found once. The ten largest account for about 3% of the sample. The sequenced sample was PBMCs. The receptors stem from a man aged 40-49 years in good health and CMV-seropositive.

The chain has TRBV15 and TRBJ2-5; the D gene is possibly TRBD1 (6 bases). The J call could be wrong; TRBJ2-7 is a better fit for the DNA end. Germline loops: CDR1 LNHNV, CDR2 YYDKDF (reference sequence). The CDR3 runs to 14 residues. The CDR3 DNA reads TGTGCCACCAGCAGAGATCTACAGGGTTACGAGCAGTACTTC. It yields the protein CATSRDLQGYEQYF.

The V call is TRBV27, the J call TRBJ1-5; no clear D. Germline V gene sequence: CDR1 MNHEY, CDR2 SMNVEV (reference sequence). Trimming shortened V by 7 bases and J by 0 bases, and 13 bases separated the two germline ends. This CDR3 contains 15 residues. The CDR3 is CASTKTGYSNQPQHF. Written as DNA, the CDR3 is TGTGCCAGCACAAAGACGGGGTATAGCAATCAGCCCCAGCATTTT.

The chain employs TRBV19 and TRBJ2-1; 9 bases line up with TRBD1. CDR3 length: 13 residues. V lost 6 bases and J lost 6; bases outside the gene matches: 3. CDR1 LNHDA and CDR2 SQIVND come from the germline V gene (reference sequence). CDR3 in DNA: TGTGCCAGTAGGATGGGACAGGGCAATGAGCAGTTCTTC. The encoded protein is CASRMGQGNEQFF.

V usage is TRBV7-2 and J usage is TRBJ2-7; 12 positions match TRBD2. CDR3 size: 15 residues. V shed 2 bases, J shed 6 bases, and the junction held 5 bases outside the gene matches. In germline, CDR1 is SGHTA, CDR2 FQGNSA. The DNA of the CDR3 is TGTGCCAGCAGCTTACAACTAGCGGGAGGATCCGAGCAGTACTTC. Translating gives CASSLQLAGGSEQYF.

The chain employs TRBV18 and TRBJ1-3, with TRBD1 identical over 9 bases. The CDR3 extends over 15 amino acids. The V and J ends lost 5 bases and 4 bases, in that order; junction bases with no gene match: 6. Germline CDR1 KGHSH, CDR2 LQKENI. CDR3 region: CASSADRGRGNTIYF. As DNA, the CDR3 is TGTGCCAGCTCAGCGGACAGGGGCAGAGGAAACACCATATATTTT.

Turning to this clone: This same CDR3 is encoded by further DNA sequences in the sample. The chain recombines TRBV5-1 with TRBJ1-4; the D gene is possibly TRBD1 (5 bases). The CDR3 is 14 amino acids. Germline values: CDR1 SGHRS, CDR2 YFSETQ. V lost 0 bases to trimming and J lost 4 bases, with 7 bases between them. The CDR3 DNA follows: TGCGCCAGCAGCTTGGGCCAGGGTAATGAAAAACTGTTTTTT. It specifies CASSLGQGNEKLFF.

This clone was observed a single time. The rearrangement uses TRBV6-5 and TRBJ2-7, with 13 bases fitting TRBD2. After removal of 2 bases from V and 2 bases from J, the junction contained 0 bases not matched to a gene. CDR1 is MNHEY and CDR2 is SVGAGI in the germline V gene. The CDR3 runs to 15 residues. CDR3 sequence (DNA): TGTGCCAGCAGTTACACTAGCGGGAGGGCCTACGAGCAGTACTTC. This sequence encodes CASSYTSGRAYEQYF.

The chain couples TRBV7-2 to TRBJ2-5, with 8 bases matching TRBD2. Trimming at V came to 3 bases and at J to 3 bases, leaving 6 bases not matched to a gene. CDR1 and CDR2 from the germline V gene are SGHTA and FQGNSA. The CDR3 is made up of 15 amino acids. The DNA for the CDR3 is TGTGCCAGCAGCTTTCCGGGAGGGCCTGAAGAGACCCAGTACTTC. Translating gives CASSFPGGPEETQYF.

This clone was found once. Compared with germline, one end of the junction differs, possibly owing to a read error. The chain joins TRBV7-9 to TRBJ1-1, with D uncertain. CDR1 SEHNR and CDR2 FQNEAQ come from the germline V gene (reference sequence). The CDR3 totals 13 residues. CDR3 sequence: CSSSNAMNTEAFF. The CDR3 DNA sequence: TGTTCCAGCAGCAACGCTATGAACACTGAAGCTTTCTTT.

The gene calls are TRBV19 and TRBJ1-2; 7 bases align to TRBD1. The CDR3 contains 12 residues. Per germline, CDR1 LNHDA and CDR2 SQIVND (reference sequence). Unmatched junction bases numbered 4, after V lost 8 bases and J lost 4 bases. CDR3 nucleotides: TGTGCCAGTGTACAGGGGACCTATGGCTACACCTTC. Translated: CASVQGTYGYTF.

This chain uses TRBV5-5 with TRBJ2-1; TRBD2 matches at 11 bases. Germline V gene sequence: CDR1 SGHKS, CDR2 YYEKEE (reference sequence). V gave up 1 base and J gave up 10 bases; unmatched junction bases: 7. CDR3 length equals 15 residues. The chain's CDR3 is CASSLSLAGGREQFF. The CDR3 coding sequence is TGTGCCAGCAGCTTGTCGCTAGCGGGAGGCAGGGAGCAGTTCTTC. The full variable domain, its missing parts supplied by reference TRBV5-5 and TRBJ2-1, is DAGVTQSPTHLIKTRGQQVTLRCSPISGHKSVSWYQQVLGQGPQFIFQYYEKEERGRGNFPDRFSARQFPNYSSELNVNALLLGDSALYLCASSLSLAGGREQFFGPGTRLTVL.

This rearrangement joins TRBV4-1 to TRBJ1-1, with D possibly being TRBD1 (5 bases). CDR1 and CDR2 from the germline V gene are MGHRA and YSYEKL. The CDR3 sequence is 14 residues long. V was shortened by 4 bases and J by 1 base, with 10 bases between the two germline ends. CDR3 amino acids: CASSPFQGNTEAFF. The CDR3 DNA reads TGCGCCAGCAGCCCGTTCCAGGGGAACACTGAAGCTTTCTTT.

This sequence joins TRBV28 and TRBJ2-6, with unresolved D. The CDR3 totals 14 residues. Between the trimmed V and J ends, which lost 8 bases and 2 bases, there was a span of 10 bases. Per germline, CDR1 MDHEN and CDR2 SYDVKM. The CDR3 sequence: CASFSPTGANVLTF. The CDR3 DNA reads as TGTGCCAGCTTCAGTCCGACTGGGGCCAACGTCCTGACTTTC.

V usage is TRBV7-2 and J usage is TRBJ2-1; D unresolved. The ends were cut back, 1 base at V and 4 bases at J, with 8 bases in the middle. Germline-derived CDR1 and CDR2 are SGHTA and FQGNSA. This CDR3 comprises 14 residues. The CDR3 coding sequence is TGTGCCAGCAGCTTAGGACTTATATACAATGAGCAGTTCTTC. Translated, it gives CASSLGLIYNEQFF.

The chain carries TRBV30 and TRBJ2-7, with D maybe TRBD2 (5 bases). CDR1 is GTSNPN and CDR2 is SVGIG in the germline V gene (reference sequence). Trimming pared 1 base from V and 3 bases from J, leaving 10 bases between. The CDR3 is 13 amino acids. The chain's CDR3 is CAWSGGRSYEQYF. Written as DNA, the CDR3 is TGTGCCTGGAGTGGAGGGAGAAGCTACGAGCAGTACTTC.

As DNA, the CDR3 is TGTGCCAGCAGTTCCAGCGCGTCGACCCAGTACTTC. Amino acid sequence: CASSSSASTQYF. The gene calls are TRBV6-5 and TRBJ2-5; D unresolved. Per the germline V gene, CDR1 is MNHEY and CDR2 is SVGAGI. Trimming took off 4 bases at V and 7 bases at J, with 10 bases between the two ends. This CDR3 has 12 amino acids.

This chain links TRBV7-6 with TRBJ2-7, with a possible D match to TRBD1 (5 bases). This CDR3 region has 14 residues. Germline CDR1 SGHVS, CDR2 FNYEAQ. V lost 0 bases and J 1 base, leaving 7 bases between the germline ends. The DNA of the CDR3 is TGTGCCAGCAGCTTAGCACAGGAGTCCTACGAGCAGTACTTC. It is translated as CASSLAQESYEQYF.

The chain recombines TRBV9 with TRBJ2-1; 7 bases agree with TRBD2. CDR3 size: 14 residues. Trimming cost V 3 bases and J 4 bases; bases outside gene matches: 4. CDR1 SGDLS and CDR2 YYNGEE come from the germline V gene. CDR3 nucleotide sequence: TGTGCCAGCAGCGACGGGAGGATATACAATGAGCAGTTCTTC. This gives the protein CASSDGRIYNEQFF.

The rearrangement uses TRBV20-1 and TRBJ2-5; TRBD2 matches at 7 bases. TRBJ2-7 matches the DNA end more closely, so the J call is doubtful. This CDR3 is built from 11 residues. Germline V gives CDR1 DFQATT, CDR2 SNEGSKA (reference sequence). CDR3 sequence: CSVQRGYEQYF. CDR3 bases: TGCAGTGTACAGCGGGGCTACGAGCAGTACTTC.

This sequence joins TRBV30 and TRBJ2-7, with D tentatively TRBD1 (6 bases). Trimming took 5 bases from V and 6 from J, leaving 17 bases between them. The CDR3 runs to 13 residues. The V gene's germline CDR1 is GTSNPN and CDR2 SVGIG (reference sequence). The CDR3 DNA reads as TGTGCCTGGTCTATAATATCAGGGGTCGAGCAGTACTTC. Protein: CAWSIISGVEQYF.

The chain combines TRBV6-5 with TRBJ2-7; 9 bases line up with TRBD2. Unmatched junction bases numbered 5, after V lost 7 bases and J lost 4 bases. Looked up from germline, CDR1 is MNHEY and CDR2 is SVGAGI. The CDR3 covers 13 residues. The CDR3 loop is CASTGLAGYEQYF. CDR3 coding DNA: TGTGCCAGCACTGGGCTAGCGGGATACGAGCAGTACTTC.

This clone was recorded only once. The chain carries TRBV27 and TRBJ1-5; weak D call: TRBD1 (6 bases). V lost 6 bases and J 3 bases, leaving 15 bases between the germline ends. The germline CDR1 and CDR2 sequences are MNHEY and SMNVEV (reference sequence). The CDR3 runs to 15 residues. The CDR3 loop is CASSPTGFHNQPQHF. CDR3 nucleotide sequence: TGTGCCAGCAGCCCCACAGGGTTCCACAATCAGCCCCAGCATTTT.

The V and J genes are TRBV10-3 and TRBJ2-7, with 8 positions matching TRBD2. Germline V gene lookup returns CDR1 ENHRY and CDR2 SYGVKD. V was clipped by 4 bases and J by 3 bases; unmatched bases: 14. The CDR3 extends over 17 amino acids. The CDR3 loop reads CAISGPPLAATRYEQYF. CDR3 coding DNA: TGTGCCATCAGTGGACCTCCACTAGCGGCAACCCGCTACGAGCAGTACTTC.

In its sample, this clone was seen a few times. The CDR3 loop is CASSYGPGQIGNEQFF. DNA for the CDR3: TGTGCCAGCAGTTACGGTCCCGGACAAATCGGCAATGAGCAGTTCTTC. This sequence joins TRBV6-5 and TRBJ2-1; a weak D match, TRBD1 (5 bases). The CDR3 has 16 amino acids. The germline V and J ends were trimmed by 2 bases and 6 bases, with 17 bases remaining between them. Germline V gene lookup returns CDR1 MNHEY and CDR2 SVGAGI.

The sample holds one count of this clone. The chain joins TRBV5-4 to TRBJ2-5, with 10 bases that match TRBD2. The CDR3 totals 14 residues. Germline CDR1 and CDR2: SGHNT and YYREEE (reference sequence). V lost 3 bases, J lost 5 bases, and 4 bases stayed unmatched. The CDR3 loop reads CASSSSGSSETQYF. The CDR3 bases are TGTGCCAGCAGCTCTAGCGGGAGCAGTGAGACCCAGTACTTC.

This chain connects TRBV13 to TRBJ2-3; tentatively, D is TRBD2 (6 bases). The germline V gene encodes CDR1 PRHDT and CDR2 FYEKMQ (reference sequence). With 3 bases removed from V and 0 bases from J, the gap between germline ends came to 10 bases. This CDR3 contains 15 residues. CDR3 loop: CASSLDYLSTDTQYF. CDR3 coding DNA: TGTGCCAGCAGCTTGGACTACCTAAGCACAGATACGCAGTATTTT.

This clone was recorded only once. This chain links TRBV12-5 with TRBJ2-7, with 8 nucleotides matching TRBD2. The junction had 10 bases not matched to a gene; V was cut back by 6 bases and J by 3 bases. CDR3 length: 15 residues. Per germline, CDR1 LGHNT and CDR2 FRNRAP. The CDR3 bases are TGTGCTAGTGGCCCGGGAGGGCGACTCGACTACGAGCAGTACTTC. Translated: CASGPGGRLDYEQYF.

This rearrangement joins TRBV28 to TRBJ2-5; 9 bases match TRBD2. The J call is doubtful: the DNA matches TRBJ2-7 better. Germline CDR1 is MDHEN and CDR2 is SYDVKM. The CDR3 loop spans 15 amino acids. CDR3 loop: CASSLFAGGVYEQYF. The CDR3 region has the DNA TGTGCCAGCAGTTTGTTCGCGGGAGGGGTCTACGAGCAGTACTTC.

The chain has TRBV4-2 and TRBJ2-7; 8 bases match TRBD2. This CDR3 has 14 amino acids. Trimming took 8 bases from V and 2 from J; bases not matched to a gene: 8. Looked up from germline, CDR1 is LGHNA and CDR2 is YNFKEQ. This CDR3 is CASGITSGPYEQYF. The CDR3 coding sequence is TGTGCCAGCGGAATTACTAGCGGCCCCTACGAGCAGTACTTC.